This is a list of T cell receptor beta chains from one sample in a study of CD8+CD57+ T cells in acquired aplastic anemia. From the reads, TCRdb called clonotypes with MiXCR, one entry per CDR3 protein. This repertoire shows 100,000 to 150,000 distinct CDR3 sequences, about 46% found once; its top ten account for about 2.5%. The specimen sequenced was sorted CD4+, CD8+, or CD8+CD57+ T cells (not recorded which) from PBMCs. The receptors originated from a human donor in good health, serving as a control. Each CDR3 is given with its conserved first and last residue. Fields, in order: J gene, clone size, V gene, D gene, CDR3 protein, CDR3 DNA. A D gene is named only where the DNA matches it firmly. The size entry is marked missing in some rows and otherwise reads once, few, many or a size class.

TRBJ1-6 many TRBV20-1 - CSARDHRSPLHF TGCAGTGCTAGAGATCATCGCTCACCCCTCCACTTT
TRBJ1-2 - TRBV5-5 TRBD1 CASSTTGVIYGYTF TGTGCCAGCAGCACGACAGGGGTCATCTATGGCTACACCTTC
TRBJ2-7 - TRBV11-1 - CASSLATGPAGARQYF TGTGCCAGCAGCTTAGCGACAGGGCCGGCGGGAGCTAGGCAGTACTTC
TRBJ1-1 - TRBV10-3 - CAISGRAGAPSEAFF TGTGCCATCAGTGGAAGGGCAGGGGCTCCCTCTGAAGCTTTCTTT
TRBJ1-5 - TRBV7-9 - CASSLGVNQPQHF TGTGCCAGCAGCTTGGGAGTAAATCAGCCCCAGCATTTT
TRBJ2-7 - TRBV29-1 - CSVDGVNEQYF TGCAGCGTGGACGGGGTGAACGAGCAGTACTTC
TRBJ2-7 - TRBV19 - CASSGPGHYEQYF TGTGCCAGCAGCGGGCCGGGACACTACGAGCAGTACTTC
TRBJ2-7 many TRBV25-1 TRBD1 CASSEENRGFYEQYF TGTGCCAGCAGTGAGGAAAACAGGGGGTTCTACGAGCAGTACTTC
TRBJ2-7 - TRBV2 TRBD2 CASSKGLAGIYEQYF TGTGCCAGCAGTAAGGGACTAGCGGGGATCTACGAGCAGTACTTC
TRBJ2-7 - TRBV14 - CASSQDTGTPRTSYEQYF TGTGCCAGCAGCCAAGATACCGGGACCCCCCGCACCTCCTACGAGCAGTACTTC
TRBJ2-5 - TRBV15 - CATSRAGVGETQYF TGTGCCACCAGCAGAGCGGGAGTAGGGGAGACCCAGTACTTC
TRBJ2-6 - TRBV9 TRBD1 CASSERTGGGGGANVLTF TGTGCCAGCAGCGAGCGAACAGGGGGCGGCGGCGGGGCCAACGTCCTGACTTTC
TRBJ2-7 many TRBV7-8 - CASSLARSRGAEQYF TGTGCCAGCAGCTTAGCGCGCTCCAGGGGGGCCGAGCAGTACTTC
TRBJ1-1 few TRBV15 - CATSRERVEFMNTEAFF TGTGCCACCAGCAGAGAACGCGTGGAGTTCATGAACACTGAAGCTTTCTTT
TRBJ1-2 - TRBV29-1 - CSASTSDEYPNGYTF TGCAGCGCCTCGACCTCTGATGAGTACCCAAATGGCTACACCTTC
TRBJ1-2 many TRBV2 TRBD1 CASRGQSVNYGYTF TGTGCCAGCAGGGGACAGTCCGTCAACTATGGCTACACCTTC
TRBJ2-7 - TRBV19 TRBD1 CASSLRQGYEQYF TGTGCCAGTAGTCTGCGACAGGGGTACGAGCAGTACTTC
TRBJ1-1 - TRBV4-1 TRBD1 CASSRPGTGNAFF TGCGCCAGCAGTCGCCCCGGGACAGGGAACGCTTTCTTT
TRBJ2-3 many TRBV6-5 - CASSYQGASTDTQYF TGTGCCAGCAGTTACCAGGGAGCTAGCACAGATACGCAGTATTTT
TRBJ1-2 - TRBV20-1 - CSAIPTGNYGYTF TGCAGTGCTATCCCTACAGGGAACTATGGCTACACCTTC
TRBJ1-2 - TRBV5-4 TRBD1 CASSLRAGGGVGYTF TGTGCCAGCAGCTTGAGGGCAGGGGGCGGGGTTGGCTACACCTTC
TRBJ1-5 - TRBV7-8 - CASSLAPGRRGPQHF TGTGCCAGCAGCTTAGCCCCAGGGAGGAGAGGGCCCCAGCATTTT
TRBJ1-2 many TRBV7-9 - CASSLVLSDNYGYTF TGTGCCAGCAGCTTAGTACTTTCTGATAACTATGGCTACACCTTC
TRBJ2-7 - TRBV7-3 - CASSGNEYGLTYEQYF TGTGCCAGCAGCGGTAACGAGTATGGGCTGACCTACGAGCAGTACTTC
TRBJ2-7 - TRBV19 TRBD2 CATSGGTLYEQHF TGTGCCACAAGCGGGGGTACTCTCTACGAGCAGCACTTC
TRBJ1-2 many TRBV7-9 - CASSPQEGSGYTF TGTGCCAGCAGCCCGCAGGAAGGCAGTGGCTACACCTTC
TRBJ1-5 many TRBV6-1 - CASSERGLSVRGNQPQHF TGTGCCAGCAGCGAAAGAGGACTGTCCGTCCGAGGCAATCAGCCCCAGCATTTT
TRBJ2-5 - TRBV2 TRBD2 CASSGLAGGHQETQYF TGTGCCAGCAGTGGACTAGCGGGGGGACACCAAGAGACCCAGTACTTC
TRBJ2-7 many TRBV6-1 TRBD2 CASRAGGGLTYEQYF TGTGCCAGCAGGGCCGGGGGGGGCCTTACCTACGAGCAGTACTTC
TRBJ1-3 - TRBV6-4 - CASSDRGQSHSGNTIYF TGTGCCAGCAGTGACCGCGGACAGTCCCACTCTGGAAACACCATATATTTT
TRBJ2-2 few TRBV15 TRBD2 CATRLAGTNTGELFF TGTGCCACTAGACTAGCGGGCACGAACACCGGGGAGCTGTTTTTT